The 31 T cell receptor beta chains given below trace back to one sample, sequenced in a study of blood T cell repertoires in COVID-19. Clones were read by immunoSEQ multiplex PCR, and TCRdb kept only the in-frame ones, dropping some. The table includes around 450,000 clones, roughly 90% detected once. Material: peripheral blood. The receptors come from a woman aged 25-40 years with acute or convalescent COVID-19.

The rearrangement links TRBV21-1 to TRBJ2-3; the table's D call of TRBD2 was not tested on the DNA. TRBV21-1 is tagged as a pseudogene. This CDR3 is 18 amino acids long. Here the CDR3 reads CASSKAPRGGDNTDTQYF. The CDR3 bases are TGTGCCAGCAGCAAGGCCCCTCGGGGCGGGGATAACACAGATACGCAGTATTTT.

This clone was detected once. The V and J genes are TRBV21-1 and TRBJ2-7; the table's D call of TRBD2 was not tested on the DNA. TRBV21-1 is deemed a pseudogene. The length of the CDR3 is 15 residues. The CDR3 nucleotides read TGTGCCAGCAGCAAAAGCGGGACGAATTTATACGAGCAGTACTTC. Amino acids: CASSKSGTNLYEQYF.

The chain uses TRBV5-1 and TRBJ2-1, with TRBD2 as a possible D gene (5 bases). This CDR3 is built from 13 residues. The V gene's germline CDR1 is SGHRS and CDR2 YFSETQ. In DNA form, the CDR3 reads TGCTCAACAAGGGAGTCTCTGAACAATGAGCAGTTCTTC. This gives the protein CSTRESLNNEQFF.

The chain links TRBV7-8 to TRBJ1-2, with 12 nucleotides matching TRBD1. Germline V gene lookup returns CDR1 SGHVS and CDR2 FQNEAQ. CDR3 length: 15 residues. The ends lost 5 bases at V and 4 bases at J; junction bases unmatched: 5. In nucleotides, the CDR3 is TGTGCCAGCAGCCTCGGGACAGGGGGCCCCTATGGCTACACCTTC. Amino acids: CASSLGTGGPYGYTF. Drawing the rest from reference TRBV7-8 and TRBJ1-2, the complete variable domain is GAGVSQSPRYKVAKRGQDVALRCDPISGHVSLFWYQQALGQGPEFLTYFQNEAQLDKSGLPSDRFFAERPEGSVSTLKIQRTQQEDSAVYLCASSLGTGGPYGYTFGSGTRLTVV.

The genes are TRBV28 and TRBJ2-6; possible D gene TRBD2, 5 bases. In germline, CDR1 is MDHEN, CDR2 SYDVKM. This CDR3 is 14 amino acids long. V lost 6 bases and J lost 4, with 10 bases in between. CDR3 bases: TGTGCCAGCAGGAGGGAATTCGGGGCCAACGTCCTGACTTTC. It specifies CASRREFGANVLTF.

J is TRBJ2-3 and V is TRBV14, with 8 bases lining up with TRBD1. In germline, CDR1 is SGHDN, CDR2 FVKESK. Trimming at V came to 1 base and at J to 1 base, leaving 1 base not matched to a gene. The CDR3 runs to 15 residues. CDR3 DNA: TGTGCCAGCAGCCAAGCACAGGGGGGCACAGATACGCAGTATTTT. It codes for CASSQAQGGTDTQYF.

V usage is TRBV7-9 and J usage is TRBJ2-7, with D uncertain. V was pared by 1 base and J by 8 bases, with 9 bases between. Germline CDR1 reads SEHNR; CDR2 reads FQNEAQ (reference sequence). The CDR3 runs to 12 residues. The CDR3 region is CASSLDGLKQYF. The CDR3 DNA reads as TGTGCCAGCAGCTTAGACGGGTTAAAGCAGTACTTC.

The table lists this clone with a count of one. The J gene is TRBJ2-3, the V gene TRBV7-3, with TRBD2 matching 8 bases. The germline gives CDR1 SGHTA, CDR2 FQGTGA. CDR3 length: 15 residues. V lost 3 bases, J lost 5 bases, and 7 bases stayed unmatched. The CDR3 region has the DNA TGTGCCAGCAGCTTGACCGGGGGGGTTGGAGATACGCAGTATTTT. It yields the protein CASSLTGGVGDTQYF.

The genes are TRBV5-1 and TRBJ1-1, with 9 positions matching TRBD1. This CDR3 region has 15 residues. After removal of 3 bases from V and 4 bases from J, the junction contained 7 bases not matched to a gene. Germline assignment: CDR1 SGHRS and CDR2 YFSETQ. Written as DNA, the CDR3 is TGCGCCAGCAGCTCCCTGACAGGGGGAGCCACTGAAGCTTTCTTT. Translating it yields CASSSLTGGATEAFF.

This chain links TRBV12-3 or TRBV12-4 with TRBJ1-1; 7 bases line up with TRBD1. The ends lost 1 base at V and 11 bases at J; junction bases unmatched: 7. The CDR3 covers 13 residues. The CDR3 region is CASSLDQDREAFF. For the CDR3, the DNA is TGTGCCAGCAGTTTAGACCAAGACAGGGAGGCTTTCTTT.

The chain employs TRBV3-1 (or the pseudogene TRBV3-2) and TRBJ1-3; TRBD1 matches 7 bases. The V and J ends lost 5 bases and 2 bases, in that order; junction bases with no gene match: 6. This CDR3 contains 15 residues. Germline V gives CDR1 LGHDT, CDR2 YNNKEL (reference sequence). CDR3 DNA sequence: TGTGCCAGCAGCTACACAGGGGTAGCTGGAAACACCATATATTTT. Its protein product is CASSYTGVAGNTIYF.

The CDR3 DNA sequence: TGCAGCGTGCTGGGGCAGGGTTCGAACGAGCAGTACTTC. Translation gives CSVLGQGSNEQYF. The chain recombines TRBV29-1 with TRBJ2-7, with D possibly TRBD1 on 5 matching bases. From germline, CDR1 is SQVTM and CDR2 ANQGSEA. With 6 bases removed from V and 5 bases from J, the gap between germline ends came to 17 bases. This CDR3 contains 13 residues.

The rearrangement uses TRBV6-5 and TRBJ1-5; D is perhaps TRBD1 (6 bases). The CDR3 loop spans 12 amino acids. Germline-derived CDR1 and CDR2 are MNHEY and SVGAGI. With 7 bases removed from V and 9 bases from J, the gap between germline ends came to 13 bases. The CDR3 region is CASKLSQGPQHF. The CDR3 nucleotides are TGTGCCAGCAAACTCTCACAGGGGCCCCAGCATTTT.

The CDR3 coding sequence is TGTGCCAGCAGCTTAGGGGCGATCTATACGCAGTATTTT. Translation gives CASSLGAIYTQYF. This chain links TRBV5-5 with TRBJ2-3; possibly TRBD1 for D (5 bases). Germline lookup yields CDR1 SGHKS and CDR2 YYEKEE (reference sequence). This CDR3 region has 13 residues. Trimming pared 2 bases from V and 7 bases from J, leaving 11 bases between.

The V and J genes are TRBV5-4 and TRBJ1-2; D perhaps matches TRBD1 (5 bases). V lost 4 bases, J lost 4 bases, and 11 bases lay in between. CDR1 is SGHNT and CDR2 is YYREEE in the germline V gene (reference sequence). The CDR3 sequence is 13 residues long. The CDR3 loop is CASSLPGGYGYTF. Here the CDR3 DNA reads TGTGCCAGCAGCCTGCCCGGGGGCTATGGCTACACCTTC.

This chain uses TRBV19 with TRBJ2-1; 8 bases line up with TRBD2. J was trimmed by 2 bases and V by 7 bases; bases with no gene match: 7. Germline loops: CDR1 LNHDA, CDR2 SQIVND (reference sequence). The CDR3 spans 15 residues. In DNA form, the CDR3 reads TGTGCCAGTACTGAGCGGGGGCGGACCTACAATGAGCAGTTCTTC. As protein: CASTERGRTYNEQFF.

The count of this clone is one. The rearrangement links TRBV5-1 to TRBJ2-7; D is unclear. Trimming stripped 5 bases from V and 1 base from J, with 13 bases between. The CDR3 contains 14 residues. CDR1 and CDR2 (germline): SGHRS, YFSETQ. The CDR3 spells CASSLGPRSYEQYF. The CDR3 DNA reads as TGCGCCAGCAGTCTGGGCCCTCGTTCCTACGAGCAGTACTTC.

The chain has TRBV12-3 or TRBV12-4 and TRBJ1-5; no clear D gene. V was clipped by 6 bases and J by 7 bases, with 13 bases between them. The CDR3 sequence is 13 residues long. The CDR3 sequence is CASSLQESQPQHF. CDR3 nucleotide sequence: TGTGCCAGCAGCCTTCAAGAGAGCCAGCCCCAGCATTTT.

This sequence joins TRBV6-5 and TRBJ1-1; TRBD1 is a possible D gene (6 bases). V lost 0 bases and J 7 bases, leaving 15 bases between the germline ends. Germline V gives CDR1 MNHEY, CDR2 SVGAGI. The CDR3 is made up of 15 amino acids. The CDR3 reads CASSYSSGEGGEAFF. CDR3 in DNA: TGTGCCAGCAGTTACTCGTCAGGGGAAGGTGGTGAAGCTTTCTTT.

V and J are TRBV5-5 and TRBJ1-5; possible D gene TRBD1, 6 bases. Looked up from germline, CDR1 is SGHKS and CDR2 is YYEKEE (reference sequence). This CDR3 region has 16 residues. The V gene lost 4 bases and the J gene lost 4 bases, with 18 bases spanning the gap. As DNA, the CDR3 is TGTGCCAGCAGCGCTACCACAGGGACCTTAAATCAGCCCCAGCATTTT. Translating gives CASSATTGTLNQPQHF.

This chain connects TRBV5-6 to TRBJ1-1, with 8 nucleotides matching TRBD1. Germline CDR1 is SGHDT and CDR2 is YYEEEE. The V and J ends lost 4 bases and 11 bases, in that order; junction bases with no gene match: 16. This CDR3 has 15 amino acids. The CDR3 loop reads CASSLQGAHSIRAFF. Written as DNA, the CDR3 is TGTGCCAGCAGCCTGCAGGGGGCGCATTCGATAAGGGCTTTCTTT.

The chain combines TRBV27 with TRBJ2-1; 10 nucleotides line up with TRBD1. Per germline, CDR1 MNHEY and CDR2 SMNVEV (reference sequence). The junction had 12 bases not matched to a gene; V was cut back by 5 bases and J by 8 bases. The CDR3 covers 16 residues. The CDR3 protein is CASSTAAGDRGHEQFF. The CDR3 DNA follows: TGTGCCAGCAGTACTGCCGCCGGGGACAGGGGACATGAGCAGTTCTTC.

The chain links TRBV11-3 to TRBJ2-7; tentative D call: TRBD2 (6 bases). Trimming cost V 3 bases and J 6 bases, with 12 bases left between them. CDR3 length: 13 amino acids. Germline V lookup: CDR1 SGHNT, CDR2 YENEEA. CDR3: CASSFVGGSEQYF. CDR3 nucleotide sequence: TGTGCCAGCAGCTTCGTGGGGGGATCCGAGCAGTACTTC.

This chain uses TRBV11-2 with TRBJ2-1; 9 positions agree with TRBD2. In germline, CDR1 is SGHAT, CDR2 FQNNGV. There are 15 residues in the CDR3. V dropped 7 bases and J dropped 2; count of bases not matched to a gene: 6. The CDR3 is CASTSGTSPYNEQFF. Here the CDR3 DNA reads TGTGCCAGCACCTCCGGGACTAGCCCCTACAATGAGCAGTTCTTC.

The rearrangement uses TRBV11-3 and TRBJ2-7; 8 bases are shared with TRBD2. After removal of 5 bases from V and 6 bases from J, the junction contained 9 bases not matched to a gene. The CDR3 consists of 14 residues. Germline V CDR1 and CDR2: SGHNT, YENEEA. The CDR3 loop reads CASSPNAGGFEQYF. The CDR3 bases are TGTGCCAGCAGCCCCAATGCGGGGGGCTTCGAGCAGTACTTC.

The chain has TRBV3-1 (or the pseudogene TRBV3-2) and TRBJ1-1; weak D call: TRBD1 (5 bases). The CDR3 contains 14 residues. Germline CDR1 LGHDT, CDR2 YNNKEL (reference sequence). Trimming left V 2 bases short and J 3 bases short, with 10 bases between. CDR3 sequence: CASSQQGGDTEAFF. The CDR3 bases are TGTGCCAGCAGCCAACAGGGAGGGGACACTGAAGCTTTCTTT.

This clone has more than one count but fewer than ten. This chain connects TRBV7-2 to TRBJ2-7; tentatively, D is TRBD2 (6 bases). Germline lookup yields CDR1 SGHTA and CDR2 FQGNSA. This CDR3 has 14 amino acids. Trimming pared 5 bases from V and 5 bases from J, leaving 16 bases between. As DNA, the CDR3 is TGTGCCAGCAGCAGACTAGGGAGTTCGGACGAGCAGTACTTC. Protein sequence: CASSRLGSSDEQYF.

This clone has more than one count but fewer than ten. This chain connects TRBV5-6 to TRBJ2-7; 9 bases fit TRBD2. This CDR3 region has 16 residues. Per germline, CDR1 SGHDT and CDR2 YYEEEE. The V segment lost 7 bases and the J segment 4 bases; nucleotides outside the gene matches: 15. CDR3 protein: CASSRPGRGGGYEQYF. The CDR3 DNA reads as TGTGCCAGCTCCCGCCCTGGGCGGGGGGGCGGATACGAGCAGTACTTC.

This chain joins TRBV7-9 and TRBJ2-7; 8 nucleotides agree with TRBD2. Trimming at V came to 5 bases and at J to 7 bases, leaving 13 bases not matched to a gene. This CDR3 has 15 amino acids. Germline CDR1 reads SEHNR; CDR2 reads FQNEAQ (reference sequence). In nucleotides, the CDR3 is TGTGCCAGCAGCCACCCTTACTTGGCGGGGGGTGAGCAGTACTTC. Its translation is CASSHPYLAGGEQYF.

The chain uses TRBV5-6 and TRBJ2-1; D call uncertain. Trimming shortened V by 0 bases and J by 4 bases, and 14 bases separated the two germline ends. Germline loops: CDR1 SGHDT, CDR2 YYEEEE. The CDR3 spans 16 residues. Here the CDR3 reads CASSLVVELLYNEQFF. The DNA of the CDR3 is TGTGCCAGCAGCTTGGTGGTCGAACTTCTATACAATGAGCAGTTCTTC.

The chain links TRBV9 to TRBJ2-7; a weak D match, TRBD1 (6 bases). Germline CDR1 is SGDLS and CDR2 is YYNGEE. This CDR3 is 13 amino acids long. Trimming took off 5 bases at V and 5 bases at J, with 14 bases between the two ends. DNA of the CDR3: TGTGCCAGCAGTGACAGGCCAGGGAACGAGCAGTACTTC. Residues: CASSDRPGNEQYF. The variable domain in full, completed from reference TRBV9 and TRBJ2-7, reads DSGVTQTPKHLITATGQRVTLRCSPRSGDLSVYWYQQSLDQGLQFLIQYYNGEERAKGNILERFSAQQFPDLHSELNLSSLELGDSALYFCASSDRPGNEQYFGPGTRLTVT.